Included here is one T cell receptor beta chain sequence, with context. This entry belongs to a study of blood T cell repertoires in COVID-19. Study-wide background: Material from acute and convalescent COVID-19 was sourced from the United States, Italy and Spain. The analysed material was cDNA or gDNA that came from T cells, B-cell-depleted T cells, or PBMCs.

Germline V gives CDR1 SNHLY, CDR2 FYNNEI. Deletions cut 3 bases from V and 6 bases from J, with 11 bases between. The length of the CDR3 is 13 residues. As originally analysed: How many nucleated cells were present was estimated from reference gene primer amplification. Here immunoSEQ multiplex PCR was the method, and the copy in TCRdb shows in-frame clones only, minus some. From that table come the V and J calls and clone size; the DNA was used to work out D and trimming. The sample holds about 120,000 clones, roughly four fifths seen once. Sequencing was carried out using peripheral blood. The chain carries TRBV2 and TRBJ1-2; D gene unclear. The source of this sequence is a human donor in a cohort sampled during active COVID-19. The CDR3 here is CASSDRQIHGYTF. Written as DNA, the CDR3 is TGTGCCAGCAGTGATCGTCAGATACATGGCTACACCTTC.